These T cell receptor beta chains were read from a single sample in a study of CD4 T cells in relation to SARS-CoV-2 and coronaviruses. This table comes from immunoSEQ multiplex PCR, and its TCRdb copy is limited to in-frame clones, with some not included. The data show some 45,000 clones, with about four fifths seen just once and over 1.1% held by the top ten. Their antigens remain unidentified. The sequenced sample was naive CD4+ T cells from PBMCs, cultured in vitro. These receptors were collected from an adult with COVID-19. The CDR3 runs from the conserved cysteine through the conserved F or W. The order of the fields is V gene, clone size, D gene, J gene, CDR3 protein, CDR3 DNA. The D gene is left open where the match is weak. Rows give clone size only sometimes, using once, few, many, or a class for an expanded clone.

>TRBV2|.|.|TRBJ1-4
CASSPDRGANEKLFF
TGTGCCAGCAGCCCTGATCGAGGCGCTAATGAAAAACTGTTTTTT
>TRBV28|once|TRBD1|TRBJ1-2
CASSLLQGTVYGYTF
TGTGCCAGCAGTTTACTTCAAGGGACAGTCTATGGCTACACCTTC
>TRBV9|.|TRBD2|TRBJ2-2
CASSVDGGGGSANTGELFF
TGTGCCAGCAGCGTAGACGGTGGGGGGGGGAGCGCGAACACCGGGGAGCTGTTTTTT
>TRBV6-5|.|.|TRBJ2-1
CASMRGGNYNEQFF
TGTGCCAGCATGAGGGGGGGGAACTACAATGAGCAGTTCTTC
>TRBV7-8|.|.|TRBJ1-5
CASSFSRDGNQPQHF
TGTGCCAGCAGCTTTAGCCGGGACGGCAATCAGCCCCAGCATTTT
>TRBV7-8|.|.|TRBJ2-5
CASSLRWSSAETQYF
TGTGCCAGCAGCCTTAGGTGGTCTAGCGCGGAGACCCAGTACTTC
>TRBV10-2|.|TRBD2|TRBJ2-3
CASTPTSGRAVDTQYF
TGCGCCAGCACCCCGACTAGCGGGAGGGCCGTAGATACGCAGTATTTT
>TRBV5-1|few|TRBD1|TRBJ1-2
CASSSRDRGDGYTF
TGCGCCAGCAGCTCCCGGGACAGGGGAGATGGCTACACCTTC
>TRBV6-5|.|TRBD2|TRBJ2-1
CASSYGGLAGVKQFF
TGTGCCAGCAGTTATGGTGGACTAGCGGGAGTAAAGCAGTTCTTC
>TRBV9|.|TRBD2|TRBJ2-3
CASSSGTSGRASTDTQYF
TGTGCCAGCAGCTCCGGGACTAGCGGGAGGGCTAGCACAGATACGCAGTATTTT
>TRBV6-1|.|.|TRBJ2-5
CASSEAGGGETQYF
TGTGCCAGCAGTGAAGCGGGAGGTGGGGAGACCCAGTACTTC
>TRBV7-9|once|.|TRBJ2-3
CASSLDRSSTDTQYF
TGTGCCAGCAGCTTAGACCGATCAAGCACAGATACGCAGTATTTT
>TRBV27|.|.|TRBJ2-7
CASSRRGTWTGNYEQYF
TGTGCCAGCAGTCGTCGGGGGACCTGGACAGGAAACTACGAGCAGTACTTC
>TRBV2|once|.|TRBJ2-1
CASSERRQPYNEQFF
TGTGCCAGCAGTGAAAGGAGACAGCCGTACAATGAGCAGTTCTTC
>TRBV11-2|.|.|TRBJ2-1
CASSPEAYNEQFF
TGTGCCAGCAGCCCAGAGGCTTACAATGAGCAGTTCTTC
>TRBV5-1|.|.|TRBJ2-3
CASSLGFRGDTQYF
TGCGCCAGCAGCTTAGGGTTTAGGGGTGATACGCAGTATTTT
>TRBV3-1/TRBV3-2|.|TRBD2|TRBJ2-7
CASSQGLAGVVYEQYF
TGTGCCAGCAGCCAGGGACTAGCGGGAGTAGTGTACGAGCAGTACTTC
>TRBV7-2|.|TRBD2|TRBJ2-5
CASSGLAGVQETQYF
TGTGCCAGCAGCGGACTAGCGGGAGTTCAAGAGACCCAGTACTTC